This T cell receptor beta chain was obtained from a study of identical twins. As for this clonotype: Its specificity is not known.

The CDR3 is made up of 14 amino acids. CDR1 is ENHRY and CDR2 is SYGVKD in the germline V gene. Trimming cost V 3 bases and J 4 bases; bases outside gene matches: 5. Notes on the study in general: Sequences that were out-of-frame, alpha and twin-shared displayed an excess of low generation probability. While abundant cord blood beta clonotypes carried fewer insertions, memory repertoires showed no such pattern.

TCRdb re-derived calls from the 5' RACE reads in MiXCR, one entry per CDR3 protein. The profile shows 540,000 or so distinct CDR3 sequences, around 20% of them singletons. The data were also submitted as part of a second study, on yellow fever vaccine responses in identical twins.

Sequencing input: CD4+ T cells sorted from blood. The receptor was isolated from a woman between 18 and 29 years old in good health. The chain joins TRBV10-3 to TRBJ2-5; 7 bases are shared with TRBD2. The CDR3 spells CAISDGASGETQYF. In DNA form, the CDR3 reads TGTGCCATCAGTGATGGTGCTAGCGGAGAGACCCAGTACTTC.